This TCR beta chain was captured by sequencing in a study of a mutant IDH1 vaccine in newly diagnosed glioma. Overall study findings and caveats: A vaccine-induced immune response developed in roughly 93% of the patients.

TCRdb keeps only in-frame clones here, not all; method: immunoSEQ multiplex PCR. The sample records about 83,000 clones, roughly four fifths being singletons. Points on this clone: Antigen unknown.

Losses at the gene ends were 3 bases for V and 9 bases for J; bases not matched to a gene: 7. Per germline, CDR1 SGHNT and CDR2 YYREEE (reference sequence). There are 14 residues in the CDR3. Time point given: week 47, end of study. The study gave 300 ug of mutant IDH1 20-mer peptide per vaccine dose, with topical imiquimod. Patients had eight vaccinations, in weeks 1, 3, 5, 7, 11, 15, 19 and 23. Sequenced material: PBMCs, taken from a glioma patient whose treatment included an IDH1 peptide vaccine. The chain recombines TRBV5-4 with TRBJ2-1; TRBD2 agrees at 9 bases. This sequence originates from a man aged 35 to 55 with glioma. The CDR3 reads CASSSGSGRTEQFF. The CDR3 region has the DNA TGTGCCAGCAGCTCCGGTAGCGGGAGAACTGAGCAGTTCTTC.